This TCR beta chain was profiled in a study of T cell responses to AZD1222 COVID-19 vaccine. General observations from the study: Compared with day 0, the breadth and depth of the Spike-specific TCR repertoire rose significantly after two doses of AZD1222. Epitopes outside B.1.351 and B.1.1.7 mutated regions reportedly drew nearly half of spike TCRs.

Libraries were prepared by immunoSEQ multiplex PCR; TCRdb keeps only in-frame clonotypes and omits some of them. In the table there are about 150,000 clones, roughly nine tenths of which are singletons. Concerning this clone itself: Its antigen is not identified.

The V and J ends lost 3 bases and 4 bases respectively, with 15 bases between them. Germline lookup yields CDR1 SGDLS and CDR2 YYNGEE. The CDR3 covers 15 residues. This sequence originates from an adult who had recovered from COVID-19. This sequence joins TRBV9 and TRBJ2-3; D assignment may be TRBD1 or TRBD2 (5 bases each). The specimen was peripheral blood, collected after recovery from COVID-19. DNA of the CDR3: TGTGCCAGCAGCGCCCCGGGTCGAGGGGCAGATACGCAGTATTTT. It encodes CASSAPGRGADTQYF.